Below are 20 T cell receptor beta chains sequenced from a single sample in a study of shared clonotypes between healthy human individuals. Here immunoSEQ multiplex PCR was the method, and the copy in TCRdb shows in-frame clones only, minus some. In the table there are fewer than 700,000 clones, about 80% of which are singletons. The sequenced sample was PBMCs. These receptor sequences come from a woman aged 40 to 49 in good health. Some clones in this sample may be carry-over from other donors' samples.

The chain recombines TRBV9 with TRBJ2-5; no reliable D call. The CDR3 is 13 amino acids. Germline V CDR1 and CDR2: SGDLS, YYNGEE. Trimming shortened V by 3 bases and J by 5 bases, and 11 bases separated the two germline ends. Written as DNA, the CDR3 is TGTGCCAGCAGCGCTCGGAGTTTGGAGACCCAGTACTTC. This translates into CASSARSLETQYF.

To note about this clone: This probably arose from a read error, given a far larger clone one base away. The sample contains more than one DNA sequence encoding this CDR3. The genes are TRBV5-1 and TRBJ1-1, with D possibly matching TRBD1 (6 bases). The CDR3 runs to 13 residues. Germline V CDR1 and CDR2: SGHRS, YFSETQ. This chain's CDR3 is CASSLRGGLEAFF. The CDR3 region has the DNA TGCGCCAGCAGCTTGCGTGGGGGCCTTGAAGCCTTCTTT.

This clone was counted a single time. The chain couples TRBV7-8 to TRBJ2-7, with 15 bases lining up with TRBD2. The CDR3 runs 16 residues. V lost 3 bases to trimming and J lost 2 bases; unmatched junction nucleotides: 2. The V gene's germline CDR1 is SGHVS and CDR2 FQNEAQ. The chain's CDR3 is CASSLGLAGGTYEQYF. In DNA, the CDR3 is TGTGCCAGCAGCTTGGGACTAGCGGGAGGAACCTACGAGCAGTACTTC.

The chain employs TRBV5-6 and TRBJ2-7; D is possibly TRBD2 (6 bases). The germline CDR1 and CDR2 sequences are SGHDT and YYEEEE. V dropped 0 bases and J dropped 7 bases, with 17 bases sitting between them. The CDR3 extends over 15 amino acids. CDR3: CASSLGLGSGAEQYF. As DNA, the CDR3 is TGTGCCAGCAGCTTGGGGCTCGGGTCGGGAGCTGAGCAGTACTTC.

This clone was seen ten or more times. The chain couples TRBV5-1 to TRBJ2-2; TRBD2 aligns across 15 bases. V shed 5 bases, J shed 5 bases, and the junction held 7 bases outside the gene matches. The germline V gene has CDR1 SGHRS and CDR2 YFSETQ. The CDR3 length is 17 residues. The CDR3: CASSPGTSGRSTGELFF. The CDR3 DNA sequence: TGCGCCAGCAGTCCCGGGACTAGCGGGAGGTCTACCGGGGAGCTGTTTTTT.

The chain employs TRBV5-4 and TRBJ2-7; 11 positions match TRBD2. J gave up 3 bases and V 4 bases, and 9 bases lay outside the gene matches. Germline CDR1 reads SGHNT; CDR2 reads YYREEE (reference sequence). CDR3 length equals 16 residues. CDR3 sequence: CASSRPGLAGGYEQYF. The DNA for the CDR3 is TGTGCCAGCAGCCGGCCGGGTCTAGCGGGAGGCTACGAGCAGTACTTC.

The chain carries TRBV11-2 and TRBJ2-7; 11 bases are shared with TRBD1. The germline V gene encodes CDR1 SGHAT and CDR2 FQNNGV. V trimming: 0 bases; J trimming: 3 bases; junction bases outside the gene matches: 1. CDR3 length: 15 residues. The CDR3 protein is CASSLEGTGGYEQYF. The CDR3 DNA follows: TGTGCCAGCAGCTTAGAGGGGACAGGGGGCTACGAGCAGTACTTC.

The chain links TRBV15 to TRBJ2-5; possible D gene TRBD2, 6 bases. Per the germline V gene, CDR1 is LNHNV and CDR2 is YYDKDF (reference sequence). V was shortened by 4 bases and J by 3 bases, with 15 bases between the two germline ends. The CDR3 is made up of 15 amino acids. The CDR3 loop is CATSIAEYGEETQYF. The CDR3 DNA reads TGTGCCACCAGCATAGCGGAGTATGGTGAAGAGACCCAGTACTTC.

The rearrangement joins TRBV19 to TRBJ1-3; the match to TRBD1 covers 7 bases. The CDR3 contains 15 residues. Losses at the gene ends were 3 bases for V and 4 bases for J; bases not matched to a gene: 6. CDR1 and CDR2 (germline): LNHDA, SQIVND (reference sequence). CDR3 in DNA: TGTGCCAGTAGTATTACCGGACAGGAGGGAAACACCATATATTTT. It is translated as CASSITGQEGNTIYF.

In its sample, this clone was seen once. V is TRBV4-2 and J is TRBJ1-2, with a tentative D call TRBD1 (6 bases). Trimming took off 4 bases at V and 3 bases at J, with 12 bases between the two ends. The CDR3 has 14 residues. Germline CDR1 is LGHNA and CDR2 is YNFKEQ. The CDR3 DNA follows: TGTGCCAGCAGCCCAGAAGGGGGTTACTATGGCTACACCTTC. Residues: CASSPEGGYYGYTF.

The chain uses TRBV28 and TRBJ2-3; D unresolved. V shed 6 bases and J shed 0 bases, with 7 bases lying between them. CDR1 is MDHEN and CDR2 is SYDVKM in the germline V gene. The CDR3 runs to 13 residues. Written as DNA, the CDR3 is TGTGCCAGCAGATTGGGGAGCACAGATACGCAGTATTTT. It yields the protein CASRLGSTDTQYF.

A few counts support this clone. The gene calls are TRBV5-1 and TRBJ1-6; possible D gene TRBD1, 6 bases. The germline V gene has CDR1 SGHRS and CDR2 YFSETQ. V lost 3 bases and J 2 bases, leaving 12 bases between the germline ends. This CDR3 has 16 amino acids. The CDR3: CASSSTTGTYNSPLHF. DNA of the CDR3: TGCGCCAGCAGCTCAACGACAGGAACCTATAATTCACCCCTCCACTTT.

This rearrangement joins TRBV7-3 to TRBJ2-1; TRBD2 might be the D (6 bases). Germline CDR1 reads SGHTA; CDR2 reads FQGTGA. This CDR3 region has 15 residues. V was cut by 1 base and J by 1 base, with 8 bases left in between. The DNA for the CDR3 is TGTGCCAGCAGCTTAAGTCTAGCGTCCTACAATGAGCAGTTCTTC. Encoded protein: CASSLSLASYNEQFF.

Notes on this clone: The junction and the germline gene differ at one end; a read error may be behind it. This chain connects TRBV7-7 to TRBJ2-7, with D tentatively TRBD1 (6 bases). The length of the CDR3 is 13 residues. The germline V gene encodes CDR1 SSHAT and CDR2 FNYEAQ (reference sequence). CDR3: CASSPTGSYEQYF. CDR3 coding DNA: TGTGCTAGCAGCCCGACAGGCTCCTACGAGCAGTACTTC.

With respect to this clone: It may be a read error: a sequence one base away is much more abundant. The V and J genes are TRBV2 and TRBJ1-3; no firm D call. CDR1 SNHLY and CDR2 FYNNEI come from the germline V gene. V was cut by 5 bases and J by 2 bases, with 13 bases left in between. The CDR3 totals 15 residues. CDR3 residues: CASSTTRPPGNTIYF. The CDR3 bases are TGTGCCAGCAGTACGACAAGGCCGCCTGGAAACACCATATATTTT. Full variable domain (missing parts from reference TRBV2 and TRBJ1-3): EPEVTQTPSHQVTQMGQEVILRCVPISNHLYFYWYRQILGQKVEFLVSFYNNEISEKSEIFDDQFSVERPDGSNFTLKIRSTKLEDSAMYFCASSTTRPPGNTIYFGEGSWLTVV.

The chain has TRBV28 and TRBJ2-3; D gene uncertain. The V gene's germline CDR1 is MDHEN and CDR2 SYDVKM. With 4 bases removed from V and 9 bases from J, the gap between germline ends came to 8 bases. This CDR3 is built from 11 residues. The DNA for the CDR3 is TGTGCCAGCAGTTCCATCCGCACGCAGTATTTT. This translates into CASSSIRTQYF.

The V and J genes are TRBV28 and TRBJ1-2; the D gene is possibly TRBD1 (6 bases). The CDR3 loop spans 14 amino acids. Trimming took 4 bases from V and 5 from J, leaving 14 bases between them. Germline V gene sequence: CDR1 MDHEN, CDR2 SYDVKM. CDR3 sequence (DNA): TGTGCCAGCAGTTCTCGGCGGACAGATTATGGCTACACCTTC. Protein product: CASSSRRTDYGYTF.

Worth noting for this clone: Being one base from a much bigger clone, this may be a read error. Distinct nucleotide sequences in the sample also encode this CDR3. This CDR3 is CASSLDVNTEAFF. The CDR3 DNA reads as TGCGCCAGCAGCTTGGATGTGAACACTGAAGCTTTCTTT. The V gene is TRBV5-1, the J gene TRBJ1-1; D unclear. Trimming removed 0 bases at V and 0 bases at J, with 3 bases between. Germline assignment: CDR1 SGHRS and CDR2 YFSETQ. CDR3 length: 13 amino acids. The variable domain in full, completed from reference TRBV5-1 and TRBJ1-1, reads KAGVTQTPRYLIKTRGQQVTLSCSPISGHRSVSWYQQTPGQGLQFLFEYFSETQRNKGNFPGRFSGRQFSNSRSEMNVSTLELGDSALYLCASSLDVNTEAFFGQGTRLTVV.

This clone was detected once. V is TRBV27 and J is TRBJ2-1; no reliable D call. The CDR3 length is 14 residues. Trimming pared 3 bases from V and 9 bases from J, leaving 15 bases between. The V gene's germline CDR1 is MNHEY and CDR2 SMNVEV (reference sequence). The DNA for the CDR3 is TGTGCCAGCAGTTTTGGCCCCGATTCGGTTGAGCAGTTCTTC. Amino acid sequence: CASSFGPDSVEQFF.

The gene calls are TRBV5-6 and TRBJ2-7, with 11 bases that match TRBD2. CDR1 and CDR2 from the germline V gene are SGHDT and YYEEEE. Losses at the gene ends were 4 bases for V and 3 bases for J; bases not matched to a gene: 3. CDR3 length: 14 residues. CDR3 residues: CASSAGTSGYEQYF. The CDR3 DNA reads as TGTGCCAGCAGCGCCGGGACTAGCGGCTACGAGCAGTACTTC.